This TCR beta chain was captured by sequencing in a study of blood T cell repertoires in COVID-19. Across the study: The analysed material was cDNA or gDNA that came from T cells, B-cell-depleted T cells, or PBMCs.

In terms of age and location, participants ranged from roughly 18 to 100 years and lived in approximately 26 US areas. Two consecutive negative NP/OP PCR tests, clearance, or resolved symptoms defined Cohort 3 recovery. The CDR3 loop spans 15 amino acids. Trimming removed 5 bases from V and 7 bases from J, with 20 bases in between. Germline V gene sequence: CDR1 SEHNR, CDR2 FQNEAQ (reference sequence). As processed by the authors: Reference gene primer amplification gave nucleated cell count estimates. The assay was immunoSEQ multiplex PCR, and TCRdb's table has in-frame clones only and misses some. V and J calls and clone size are as listed in that table; D and trimming were resolved from the DNA. The top ten hold around 20% of the sample, which has a few hundred thousand clones, 92% seen once.

This chain joins TRBV7-9 and TRBJ1-1; TRBD1 is a possible D gene (5 bases). Material for sequencing was PBMCs or T cells enriched from blood (not recorded which). This receptor was taken from a woman younger than 45 who had recovered from COVID-19. The CDR3 region is CASSVGFLEGSEAFF. For the CDR3, the DNA is TGTGCCAGCAGCGTCGGGTTTCTGGAGGGGAGTGAAGCTTTCTTT.